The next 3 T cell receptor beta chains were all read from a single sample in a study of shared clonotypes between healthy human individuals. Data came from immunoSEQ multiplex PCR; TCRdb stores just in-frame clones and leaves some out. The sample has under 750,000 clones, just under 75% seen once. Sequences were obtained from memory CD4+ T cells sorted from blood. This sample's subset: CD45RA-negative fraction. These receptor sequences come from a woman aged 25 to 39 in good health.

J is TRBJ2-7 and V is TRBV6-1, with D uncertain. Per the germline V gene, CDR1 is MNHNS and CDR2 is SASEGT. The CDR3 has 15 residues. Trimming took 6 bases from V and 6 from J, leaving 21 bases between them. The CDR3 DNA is TGTGCCAGCAGCGAACTCGCTTCGTTGTCATCCGAGCAGTACTTC. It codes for CASSELASLSSEQYF.

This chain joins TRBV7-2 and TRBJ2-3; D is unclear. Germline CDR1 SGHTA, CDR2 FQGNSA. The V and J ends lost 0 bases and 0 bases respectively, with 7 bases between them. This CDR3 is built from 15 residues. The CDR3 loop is CASSLAVGSTDTQYF. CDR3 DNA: TGTGCCAGCAGCTTAGCGGTGGGCAGCACAGATACGCAGTATTTT.

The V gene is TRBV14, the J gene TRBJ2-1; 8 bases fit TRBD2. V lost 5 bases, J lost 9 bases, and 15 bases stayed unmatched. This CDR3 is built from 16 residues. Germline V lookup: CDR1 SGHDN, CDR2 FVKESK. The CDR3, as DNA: TGTGCCAGCAGCTTCCGGGTAGGAGCGGGAGAACTTGAGCAGTTCTTC. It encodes CASSFRVGAGELEQFF.